The 32 T cell receptor beta chains below come from one sample, sequenced in a study of naive and memory T cell subsets. The beta constant-region primer was an equimolar mix of two oligonucleotides covering TRBC1 and TRBC2. The ligated cDNA underwent four PCR rounds using SP2 and nested alpha and beta constant-region primers. In TCRdb, the UMI-ligation and nested PCR reads were re-called with MiXCR into one record per CDR3 protein. The data show approximately 80,000 distinct CDR3 sequences, approximately 9.2% seen once. The specimen sequenced was naive CD8+ T cells from blood. These TCRs come from a human donor in good health.

The chain recombines TRBV5-1 with TRBJ2-3; 10 bases agree with TRBD2. The CDR3 extends over 16 amino acids. Germline trimming cut 3 bases from V and 4 bases from J; bases unmatched to any gene: 8. The germline CDR1 and CDR2 sequences are SGHRS and YFSETQ. CDR3: CASSSKSGRAADTQYF. The CDR3 DNA reads as TGCGCCAGCAGCTCCAAGAGCGGGAGGGCCGCAGATACGCAGTATTTT.

The genes are TRBV7-9 and TRBJ2-1; 9 bases align to TRBD2. The CDR3 covers 15 residues. Per the germline V gene, CDR1 is SEHNR and CDR2 is FQNEAQ (reference sequence). With 5 bases clipped from V and 9 bases from J, the junction kept 11 bases outside the gene matches. CDR3 sequence: CASSPAGLARGEQFF. CDR3 bases: TGTGCCAGCAGCCCGGCCGGACTAGCGAGGGGTGAGCAGTTCTTC.

This clonotype was detected many times. J is TRBJ2-7 and V is TRBV10-3, with 7 bases matching TRBD1. The CDR3 is made up of 12 amino acids. The V segment lost 4 bases and the J segment 3 bases; nucleotides outside the gene matches: 0. In germline, CDR1 is ENHRY, CDR2 SYGVKD. CDR3: CAISGDSYEQYF. CDR3 DNA sequence: TGTGCCATCAGTGGGGACAGCTACGAGCAGTACTTC.

CDR3: CASSLGTGVYGYTF. The CDR3 DNA follows: TGTGCCAGCAGCTTAGGGACGGGAGTCTATGGCTACACCTTC. The chain has TRBV7-8 and TRBJ1-2; D unresolved. The CDR3 covers 14 residues. CDR1 SGHVS and CDR2 FQNEAQ come from the germline V gene. V was clipped by 1 base and J by 4 bases, with 10 bases between them.

The V call is TRBV10-3, the J call TRBJ2-3; D assignment may be TRBD1 or TRBD2 (5 bases each). V lost 6 bases and J 3 bases, leaving 13 bases between the germline ends. This CDR3 has 14 amino acids. Germline CDR1 ENHRY, CDR2 SYGVKD. CDR3 sequence (DNA): TGTGCCATCAGGGGGACGGCGCAGACAGATACGCAGTATTTT. It codes for CAIRGTAQTDTQYF.

CDR3 residues: CASSLSGRRRRDTQYF. DNA for the CDR3: TGTGCCAGCAGTTTATCCGGGCGGAGGCGGAGAGATACGCAGTATTTT. The chain uses TRBV27 and TRBJ2-3; perhaps TRBD2 as D (5 bases). CDR1 is MNHEY and CDR2 is SMNVEV in the germline V gene (reference sequence). This CDR3 is built from 16 residues. The germline V and J ends were trimmed by 0 bases and 5 bases, with 15 bases remaining between them.

This clonotype occurred a few times. The chain employs TRBV29-1 and TRBJ1-2, with D perhaps TRBD1 (6 bases). CDR1 is SQVTM and CDR2 is ANQGSEA in the germline V gene. The CDR3 length is 19 residues. The V and J ends lost 4 bases and 2 bases respectively, with 29 bases between them. The DNA for the CDR3 is TGCAGCGTTGTTGAGCCGGGGGCAGCGGGGTTTTTCGTCAACTATGGCTACACCTTC. Its protein is CSVVEPGAAGFFVNYGYTF.

Only a few counts were recorded for this clonotype. V is TRBV7-9 and J is TRBJ1-2, with TRBD1 as a possible D gene (5 bases). CDR3 length: 12 amino acids. Germline V gives CDR1 SEHNR, CDR2 FQNEAQ (reference sequence). Trimming took off 3 bases at V and 6 bases at J, with 8 bases between the two ends. The CDR3 DNA follows: TGTGCCAGCAGCTTCCAGGGTGATGGCTACACCTTC. Translating it yields CASSFQGDGYTF.

This clonotype was recorded many times. The V and J genes are TRBV6-6 and TRBJ1-1, with D possibly being TRBD1 (6 bases). The germline gives CDR1 MNHNY, CDR2 SVGAGI (reference sequence). There are 13 residues in the CDR3. V was cut by 8 bases and J by 0 bases, with 10 bases left in between. The CDR3 DNA follows: TGTGCCAGCCGCTCAGGGGTGAACACTGAAGCTTTCTTT. This sequence encodes CASRSGVNTEAFF.

This clonotype was counted ten times or more. The V call is TRBV10-3, the J call TRBJ2-7; perhaps TRBD2 as D (6 bases). The CDR3 runs to 14 residues. CDR1 ENHRY and CDR2 SYGVKD come from the germline V gene. Trimming took off 4 bases at V and 0 bases at J, with 10 bases between the two ends. The CDR3 nucleotides read TGTGCCATCAGTGTGGGGGGAGGCTCCTACGAGCAGTACTTC. Its protein product is CAISVGGGSYEQYF.

The rearrangement joins TRBV7-6 to TRBJ2-1; D remains unclear. Germline V gene data show CDR1 as SGHVS and CDR2 as FNYEAQ. The CDR3 totals 12 residues. V was trimmed by 2 bases and J by 9 bases, leaving 8 bases between them. For the CDR3, the DNA is TGTGCCAGCAGCTTATCTGCTGCTGAGCAGTTCTTC. Protein sequence: CASSLSAAEQFF.

The chain is built from TRBV2 and TRBJ2-1; D is unclear. V was pared by 1 base and J by 0 bases, with 7 bases between. Germline V gene data show CDR1 as SNHLY and CDR2 as FYNNEI. The CDR3 is 15 residues long. This chain's CDR3 is CASSEDLSSYNEQFF. CDR3 sequence (DNA): TGTGCCAGCAGTGAAGACCTCAGCTCCTACAATGAGCAGTTCTTC. Variable domain in full (rest from reference TRBV2 and TRBJ2-1): EPEVTQTPSHQVTQMGQEVILRCVPISNHLYFYWYRQILGQKVEFLVSFYNNEISEKSEIFDDQFSVERPDGSNFTLKIRSTKLEDSAMYFCASSEDLSSYNEQFFGPGTRLTVL.

The gene calls are TRBV11-2 and TRBJ2-1; TRBD2 matches at 8 bases. J gave up 5 bases and V 5 bases, and 11 bases lay outside the gene matches. In germline, CDR1 is SGHAT, CDR2 FQNNGV. This CDR3 is 16 amino acids long. DNA for the CDR3: TGTGCCAGCAGCCCCGGCGGGGGGTGGTCTAACAATGAGCAGTTCTTC. Its protein is CASSPGGGWSNNEQFF.

This clonotype was observed at least ten times. The rearrangement joins TRBV30 to TRBJ2-3; D is unresolved. V was cut by 1 base and J by 0 bases, with 8 bases left in between. Germline-derived CDR1 and CDR2 are GTSNPN and SVGIG (reference sequence). This CDR3 spans 14 amino acids. The CDR3 nucleotides read TGTGCCTGGAGTGAGGGCCTAAGCACAGATACGCAGTATTTT. Translation gives CAWSEGLSTDTQYF.

This clonotype showed up just a few times. The V call is TRBV4-2, the J call TRBJ2-7; TRBD2 matches 11 bases. This CDR3 has 15 amino acids. V shed 3 bases and J 3 bases; nucleotides not matched to a gene: 4. CDR1 and CDR2 (germline): LGHNA, YNFKEQ. CDR3: CASSHYSGGGYEQYF. The DNA for the CDR3 is TGTGCCAGCAGCCACTATAGCGGGGGGGGCTACGAGCAGTACTTC.

The table lists this clonotype with a few counts. The DNA of the CDR3 is TGTGCCAGCAGCCCCCTTGGCCAGGGATTGAATGAGCAGTTCTTC. Its protein product is CASSPLGQGLNEQFF. V usage is TRBV27 and J usage is TRBJ2-1; the D gene is possibly TRBD1 (5 bases). This CDR3 comprises 15 residues. The V end was cut by 6 bases, the J end by 7 bases, with 19 bases between. Looked up from germline, CDR1 is MNHEY and CDR2 is SMNVEV (reference sequence).

This clonotype was observed at least ten times. V usage is TRBV2 and J usage is TRBJ2-3, with D tentatively TRBD2 (5 bases). CDR3 size: 10 residues. CDR1 is SNHLY, CDR2 FYNNEI, per germline. The ends were cut back, 8 bases at V and 8 bases at J, with 8 bases in the middle. This CDR3 reads CASLAGTQYF. The CDR3, as DNA: TGTGCCAGCCTAGCCGGTACGCAGTATTTT. The full variable domain, in which reference TRBV2 and TRBJ2-3 provide the parts outside the CDR3, is EPEVTQTPSHQVTQMGQEVILRCVPISNHLYFYWYRQILGQKVEFLVSFYNNEISEKSEIFDDQFSVERPDGSNFTLKIRSTKLEDSAMYFCASLAGTQYFGPGTRLTVL.

There are a few counts of this clonotype. The chain couples TRBV21-1 to TRBJ2-1. TRBV21-1 counts as a pseudogene. The CDR3 consists of 15 residues. CDR3 sequence (DNA): TGTGCCAGCAGCAAGAAGATGGACGGAGACAATGAGCAGTTCTTC. Translated: CASSKKMDGDNEQFF.

A few counts support this clonotype. This chain links TRBV30 with TRBJ2-2; D is undetermined. The CDR3 is 14 residues long. Looked up from germline, CDR1 is GTSNPN and CDR2 is SVGIG (reference sequence). The V and J ends lost 0 bases and 1 base respectively, with 6 bases between them. This CDR3 reads CAWSVMGNTGELFF. The DNA for the CDR3 is TGTGCCTGGAGTGTAATGGGGAACACCGGGGAGCTGTTTTTT.

There are many counts of this clonotype. The chain combines TRBV19 with TRBJ1-5; D gene unclear. The germline V gene encodes CDR1 LNHDA and CDR2 SQIVND (reference sequence). The CDR3 has 15 amino acids. V lost 7 bases, J lost 0 bases, and 13 bases lay in between. The DNA of the CDR3 is TGTGCCAGTACATCCGCGGTCTATAGCAATCAGCCCCAGCATTTT. Its translation is CASTSAVYSNQPQHF.

This clonotype has only a few counts. V is TRBV13 and J is TRBJ2-7; possibly TRBD1 for D (5 bases). Germline V gives CDR1 PRHDT, CDR2 FYEKMQ (reference sequence). The ends were cut back, 5 bases at V and 6 bases at J, with 23 bases in the middle. This CDR3 spans 16 amino acids. Here the CDR3 reads CASSPSNLGIQGEQYF. DNA for the CDR3: TGTGCCAGCAGCCCATCCAACTTAGGGATTCAGGGCGAGCAGTACTTC. The variable domain in full, with the rest retrieved from reference TRBV13 and TRBJ2-7, is AAGVIQSPRHLIKEKRETATLKCYPIPRHDTVYWYQQGPGQDPQFLISFYEKMQSDKGSIPDRFSAQQFSDYHSELNMSSLELGDSALYFCASSPSNLGIQGEQYFGPGTRLTVT.

The chain is built from TRBV5-4 and TRBJ1-6; D is possibly TRBD1 (6 bases). V lost 4 bases and J 8 bases, leaving 13 bases between the germline ends. Germline CDR1 is SGHNT and CDR2 is YYREEE (reference sequence). The CDR3 has 14 amino acids. The CDR3 nucleotides read TGTGCCAGCAGCAACCTCAAGGGGGATTCACCCCTCCACTTT. Its protein product is CASSNLKGDSPLHF.

This clonotype was counted many times. The chain couples TRBV28 to TRBJ2-7, with a tentative D call TRBD1 (6 bases). The CDR3 spans 14 residues. Between the trimmed V and J ends, which lost 7 bases and 5 bases, there was a span of 18 bases. Per the germline V gene, CDR1 is MDHEN and CDR2 is SYDVKM. The CDR3 reads CASNIKDPGDEQYF. The CDR3 DNA follows: TGTGCCAGCAACATAAAGGATCCAGGGGACGAGCAGTACTTC.

V and J are TRBV30 and TRBJ2-5; TRBD2 aligns across 11 bases. The CDR3 runs 14 residues. The V segment lost 2 bases and the J segment 5 bases; nucleotides outside the gene matches: 4. Germline CDR1 GTSNPN, CDR2 SVGIG (reference sequence). In DNA form, the CDR3 reads TGTGCCTGGAGTTTAGCGGGAGGGCGGGAGACCCAGTACTTC. Residues: CAWSLAGGRETQYF.

V usage is TRBV19 and J usage is TRBJ2-7, with TRBD1 matching over 8 bases. The CDR3 length is 16 residues. Germline loops: CDR1 LNHDA, CDR2 SQIVND (reference sequence). Trimming at V came to 6 bases and at J to 4 bases, leaving 14 bases not matched to a gene. In DNA, the CDR3 is TGTGCCAGTAGCATAACCACAGGGGGAGGAAAATACGAGCAGTACTTC. Amino acids: CASSITTGGGKYEQYF.

The gene calls are TRBV23-1 and TRBJ1-1; D possibly corresponds to TRBD1 (5 bases). TRBV23-1 is sorted into the ORF group, with uncertain function. V gave up 11 bases and J gave up 4 bases, with 11 bases separating them. The CDR3 spans 11 residues. The CDR3 loop is CALTGGTEAFF. In DNA form, the CDR3 reads TGCGCCCTCACCGGGGGCACTGAAGCTTTCTTT.

At least ten counts were recorded for this clonotype. The V gene is TRBV6-2 or TRBV6-3, the J gene TRBJ2-7, with D tentatively TRBD1 (5 bases). CDR1 is MNHEY and CDR2 is SVGEGT in the germline V gene. Trimming pared 0 bases from V and 2 bases from J, leaving 5 bases between. The CDR3 sequence is 13 residues long. Here the CDR3 reads CASSYSTAYEQYF. CDR3 bases: TGTGCCAGCAGTTACTCGACAGCCTACGAGCAGTACTTC.

This clonotype turned up a few times. The J gene is TRBJ2-3, the V gene TRBV11-2; D gene unclear. V was cut by 1 base and J by 4 bases, with 3 bases left in between. The CDR3 is 12 amino acids. From germline, CDR1 is SGHAT and CDR2 FQNNGV. CDR3 loop: CASSLVPDTQYF. The CDR3 DNA sequence: TGTGCCAGCAGCTTAGTTCCAGATACGCAGTATTTT.

In its sample, this clonotype was seen a few times. The chain joins TRBV28 to TRBJ1-4, with D possibly being TRBD1 (5 bases). Germline V gene sequence: CDR1 MDHEN, CDR2 SYDVKM. The ends were cut back, 3 bases at V and 7 bases at J, with 12 bases in the middle. This CDR3 is 14 amino acids long. CDR3 sequence reads: CASSFTRESEKLFF. For the CDR3, the DNA is TGTGCCAGCAGTTTCACCAGGGAGTCTGAAAAACTGTTTTTT.

This clonotype was counted many times. The V gene is TRBV4-2, the J gene TRBJ1-1; 7 nucleotides match TRBD1. The CDR3 has 15 amino acids. CDR1 and CDR2 from the germline V gene are LGHNA and YNFKEQ. Germline trimming cut 1 base from V and 4 bases from J; bases unmatched to any gene: 6. The DNA for the CDR3 is TGTGCCAGCAGCCAAGGTGCAGGGGGGAGCACTGAAGCTTTCTTT. The encoded protein is CASSQGAGGSTEAFF.

The gene calls are TRBV11-2 and TRBJ2-7, with D hard to call. This CDR3 is built from 14 residues. From germline, CDR1 is SGHAT and CDR2 FQNNGV. Trimming left V 3 bases short and J 2 bases short, with 11 bases between. CDR3 in DNA: TGTGCCAGCAGCTTCGGTGGGTTCACCTACGAGCAGTACTTC. It specifies CASSFGGFTYEQYF.

In this sample, this clonotype turned up many times. The genes are TRBV20-1 and TRBJ2-7; TRBD2 matches 10 bases. The CDR3 is made up of 17 amino acids. After removal of 0 bases from V and 3 bases from J, the junction contained 11 bases not matched to a gene. CDR1 is DFQATT and CDR2 is SNEGSKA in the germline V gene (reference sequence). The CDR3 sequence is CSARDREAASGSYEQYF. Here the CDR3 DNA reads TGCAGTGCTAGAGATAGGGAGGCGGCTAGCGGGAGCTACGAGCAGTACTTC.